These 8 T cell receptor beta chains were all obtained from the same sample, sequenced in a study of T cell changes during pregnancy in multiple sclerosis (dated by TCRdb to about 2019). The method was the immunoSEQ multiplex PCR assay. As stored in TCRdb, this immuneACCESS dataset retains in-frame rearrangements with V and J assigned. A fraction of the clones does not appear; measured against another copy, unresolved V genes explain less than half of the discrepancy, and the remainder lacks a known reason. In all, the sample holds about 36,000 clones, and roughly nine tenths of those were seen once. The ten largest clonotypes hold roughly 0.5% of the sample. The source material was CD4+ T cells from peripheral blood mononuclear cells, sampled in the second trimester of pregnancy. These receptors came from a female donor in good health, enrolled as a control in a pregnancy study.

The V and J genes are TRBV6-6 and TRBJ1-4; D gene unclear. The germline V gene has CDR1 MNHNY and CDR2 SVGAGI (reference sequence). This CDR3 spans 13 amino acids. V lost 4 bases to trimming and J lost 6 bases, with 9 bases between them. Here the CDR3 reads CASSSIVDEKLFF. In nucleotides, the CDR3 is TGTGCCAGCAGTTCTATAGTCGATGAAAAACTGTTTTTT.

The CDR3 spells CASSFERAGLNEKLFF. In nucleotides, the CDR3 is TGTGCCAGCAGTTTTGAGCGGGCAGGGTTGAATGAAAAACTGTTTTTT. J is TRBJ1-4 and V is TRBV28; tentatively, D is TRBD1 (5 bases). CDR3 length: 16 residues. Germline values: CDR1 MDHEN, CDR2 SYDVKM. V lost 3 bases and J lost 5, with 16 bases in between.

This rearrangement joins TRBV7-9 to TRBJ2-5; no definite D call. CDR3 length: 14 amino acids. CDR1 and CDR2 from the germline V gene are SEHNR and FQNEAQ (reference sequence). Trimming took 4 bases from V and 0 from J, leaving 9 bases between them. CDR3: CASSSYSYQETQYF. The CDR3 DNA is TGTGCCAGCAGCTCCTACTCGTACCAAGAGACCCAGTACTTC.

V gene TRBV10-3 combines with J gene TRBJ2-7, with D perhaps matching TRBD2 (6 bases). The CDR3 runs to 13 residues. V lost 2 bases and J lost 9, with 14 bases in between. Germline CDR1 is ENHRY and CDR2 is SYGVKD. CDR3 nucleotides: TGTGCCATCAGTGAGGGGGAGCGGGTAGGGCAGTACTTC. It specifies CAISEGERVGQYF.

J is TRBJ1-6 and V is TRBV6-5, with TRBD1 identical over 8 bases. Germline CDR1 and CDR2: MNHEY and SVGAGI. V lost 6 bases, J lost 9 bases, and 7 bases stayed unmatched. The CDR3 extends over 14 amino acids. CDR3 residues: CASRPTGESSPLHF. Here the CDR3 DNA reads TGTGCCAGCAGACCGACAGGGGAGAGTTCACCCCTCCACTTT.

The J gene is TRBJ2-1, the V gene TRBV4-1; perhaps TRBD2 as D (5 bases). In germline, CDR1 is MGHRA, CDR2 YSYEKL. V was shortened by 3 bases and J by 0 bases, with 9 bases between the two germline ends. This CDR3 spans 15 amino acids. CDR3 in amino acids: CASSQEASSYNEQFF. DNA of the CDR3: TGCGCCAGCAGCCAGGAGGCCTCCTCCTACAATGAGCAGTTCTTC.

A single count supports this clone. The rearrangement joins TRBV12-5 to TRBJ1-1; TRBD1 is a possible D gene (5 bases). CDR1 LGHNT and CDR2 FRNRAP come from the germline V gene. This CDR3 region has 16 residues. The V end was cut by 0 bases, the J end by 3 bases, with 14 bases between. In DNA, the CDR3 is TGTGCTAGTGGTTTGGTACTTGGGGCTGGGTACACTGAAGCTTTCTTT. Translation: CASGLVLGAGYTEAFF.

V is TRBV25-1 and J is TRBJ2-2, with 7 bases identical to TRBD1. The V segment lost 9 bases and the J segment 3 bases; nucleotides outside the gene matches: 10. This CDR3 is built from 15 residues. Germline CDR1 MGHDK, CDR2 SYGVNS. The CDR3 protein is CASRKTGRDTGELFF. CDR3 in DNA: TGTGCCAGTAGGAAGACAGGGCGGGACACCGGGGAGCTGTTTTTT.